These 30 T cell receptor beta chains originate from one sample sequenced in a study of blood T cell repertoires in COVID-19. TCRdb's table, derived via immunoSEQ multiplex PCR, lists solely in-frame clones and lacks some. The sample contains 250,000 to 350,000 clones, about 92% of which appear only once. Sequencing used PBMCs or T cells enriched from blood (not recorded which). The source of these receptors is a man in his 60s who had recovered from COVID-19.

The chain has TRBV3-1 (or the pseudogene TRBV3-2) and TRBJ2-5, with TRBD1 identical over 7 bases. CDR3 length: 14 residues. CDR1 LGHDT and CDR2 YNNKEL come from the germline V gene (reference sequence). V dropped 5 bases and J dropped 7; count of bases not matched to a gene: 10. The CDR3 DNA is TGTGCCAGCAGCTCAAACAGGGGTTCCGGGACCCAGTACTTC. Its protein product is CASSSNRGSGTQYF.

The chain employs TRBV24-1 and TRBJ1-2; D is undetermined. The CDR3 sequence is 13 residues long. V lost 1 base and J 8 bases, leaving 10 bases between the germline ends. Germline CDR1 is KGHDR and CDR2 is SFDVKD. DNA for the CDR3: TGTGCCACCAGTGATTTTGGTCAAAGCGGCTACACCTTC. This codes for CATSDFGQSGYTF.

The CDR3 region has the DNA TGTGCCAGCAGTTACGACAGCCGGGGGGTCTATGGCTACACCTTC. Protein sequence: CASSYDSRGVYGYTF. This chain links TRBV6-5 with TRBJ1-2; D is possibly TRBD1 (5 bases). In germline, CDR1 is MNHEY, CDR2 SVGAGI. V gave up 2 bases and J gave up 4 bases, with 14 bases separating them. The CDR3 runs to 15 residues.

The V call is TRBV12-3 or TRBV12-4, the J call TRBJ2-7; 9 nucleotides line up with TRBD1. The CDR3 has 13 amino acids. V dropped 4 bases and J dropped 5; count of bases not matched to a gene: 3. The CDR3 bases are TGTGCCAGCAGTTCCGACAGGGGGGACGAGCAGTACTTC. Amino acids: CASSSDRGDEQYF.

The rearrangement joins TRBV7-2 to TRBJ1-1; D gene ambiguous. The CDR3 length is 13 residues. Germline V gene sequence: CDR1 SGHTA, CDR2 FQGNSA. V lost 5 bases to trimming and J lost 1 base, with 8 bases between them. The CDR3 loop reads CASSATWNTEAFF. The CDR3 DNA reads as TGTGCCAGCAGCGCGACTTGGAACACTGAAGCTTTCTTT.

This clone occurred once. The J gene is TRBJ2-3, the V gene TRBV24-1, with a possible D match to TRBD1 (6 bases). The CDR3 consists of 17 residues. Germline V CDR1 and CDR2: KGHDR, SFDVKD. Trimming cost V 3 bases and J 0 bases, with 15 bases left between them. CDR3 region: CATSDPRSGTSTDTQYF. The CDR3 nucleotides are TGTGCCACCAGTGATCCTCGATCCGGGACAAGCACAGATACGCAGTATTTT.

V gene TRBV10-2 combines with J gene TRBJ1-2, with a possible D match to TRBD1 (5 bases). With 5 bases removed from V and 3 bases from J, the gap between germline ends came to 10 bases. Germline V gene lookup returns CDR1 WSHSY and CDR2 SAAADI. The CDR3 runs 13 residues. Written as DNA, the CDR3 is TGCGCCAGCAGTCGGCAGGGCGACTATGGCTACACCTTC. Amino acid sequence: CASSRQGDYGYTF.

The rearrangement uses TRBV30 and TRBJ2-1, with 7 positions matching TRBD2. V gave up 1 base and J gave up 8 bases; unmatched junction bases: 2. The CDR3 spans 12 residues. Per germline, CDR1 GTSNPN and CDR2 SVGIG (reference sequence). The DNA for the CDR3 is TGTGCCTGGAGTGGCGGGAGCGATGAGCAGTTCTTC. Protein sequence: CAWSGGSDEQFF.

The V gene is TRBV5-5, the J gene TRBJ1-5, with TRBD1 as a possible D gene (6 bases). CDR3 length equals 15 residues. CDR1 and CDR2 (germline): SGHKS, YYEKEE (reference sequence). Trimming left V 3 bases short and J 0 bases short, with 10 bases between. The CDR3 sequence: CASSSQGYSNQPQHF. For the CDR3, the DNA is TGTGCCAGCAGCTCACAGGGATATAGCAATCAGCCCCAGCATTTT.

This clone has more than one count but fewer than ten. This chain joins TRBV27 and TRBJ1-4; no clear D gene. V dropped 6 bases and J dropped 5 bases, with 22 bases sitting between them. The CDR3 contains 17 residues. Germline V CDR1 and CDR2: MNHEY, SMNVEV (reference sequence). The CDR3 bases are TGTGCCAGCAGCCAAATTTTAACCACTAGAGGGAATGAAAAACTGTTTTTT. This encodes CASSQILTTRGNEKLFF. The full variable domain, in which reference TRBV27 and TRBJ1-4 provide the parts outside the CDR3, is EAQVTQNPRYLITVTGKKLTVTCSQNMNHEYMSWYRQDPGLGLRQIYYSMNVEVTDKGDVPEGYKVSRKEKRNFPLILESPSPNQTSLYFCASSQILTTRGNEKLFFGSGTQLSVL.

The rearrangement links TRBV11-2 to TRBJ1-1, with unresolved D. Germline-derived CDR1 and CDR2 are SGHAT and FQNNGV. The CDR3 totals 16 residues. Trimming shortened V by 3 bases and J by 1 base, and 15 bases separated the two germline ends. The CDR3 here is CASSFGPFRRNTEAFF. The CDR3 DNA reads as TGTGCCAGCAGCTTTGGCCCTTTTCGTCGGAACACTGAAGCTTTCTTT.

There are many counts of this clone. This chain links TRBV13 with TRBJ2-1; 8 positions agree with TRBD2. In germline, CDR1 is PRHDT, CDR2 FYEKMQ (reference sequence). V shed 3 bases, J shed 5 bases, and the junction held 6 bases outside the gene matches. CDR3 length equals 15 residues. The DNA of the CDR3 is TGTGCCAGCAGCTTTCAAGCGGGAGTTCACAATGAGCAGTTCTTC. Its translation: CASSFQAGVHNEQFF.

This clone has just one count. Here the CDR3 reads CASSLGLGGRTDTQYF. CDR3 sequence (DNA): TGTGCCAGCAGCTTGGGACTAGGGGGCCGCACAGATACGCAGTATTTT. The chain has TRBV7-3 and TRBJ2-3, with a tentative D call TRBD2 (8 bases). Germline V gene lookup returns CDR1 SGHTA and CDR2 FQGTGA. V gave up 3 bases and J gave up 1 base, with 14 bases separating them. There are 16 residues in the CDR3.

Here the CDR3 reads CASSFSGGPYYNEQFF. Here the CDR3 DNA reads TGTGCCAGCAGTTTTAGCGGGGGGCCCTACTACAATGAGCAGTTCTTC. The chain links TRBV3-1 (or the pseudogene TRBV3-2) to TRBJ2-1; 10 nucleotides agree with TRBD2. The ends lost 6 bases at V and 3 bases at J; junction bases unmatched: 8. Germline assignment: CDR1 LGHDT and CDR2 YNNKEL (reference sequence). The CDR3 covers 16 residues.

The rearrangement uses TRBV19 and TRBJ1-1; TRBD1 might be the D (5 bases). The V gene lost 3 bases and the J gene lost 4 bases, with 12 bases spanning the gap. In germline, CDR1 is LNHDA, CDR2 SQIVND (reference sequence). The CDR3 has 14 amino acids. The CDR3 loop is CASSMGGGPTEAFF. The CDR3 DNA follows: TGTGCCAGTAGTATGGGCGGGGGACCCACTGAAGCTTTCTTT.

The chain couples TRBV19 to TRBJ2-7, with D uncertain. The CDR3 loop spans 14 amino acids. Deletions cut 3 bases from V and 4 bases from J, with 13 bases between. Looked up from germline, CDR1 is LNHDA and CDR2 is SQIVND (reference sequence). DNA of the CDR3: TGTGCCAGTAGTATGGCTGGCAAATTATACGAGCAGTACTTC. Amino acids: CASSMAGKLYEQYF.

The rearrangement links TRBV4-2 to TRBJ1-3; tentatively, D is TRBD1 (5 bases). Germline loops: CDR1 LGHNA, CDR2 YNFKEQ. The CDR3 has 16 amino acids. Trimming took 1 base from V and 0 from J, leaving 10 bases between them. The CDR3 sequence: CASSQGGGISGNTIYF. Here the CDR3 DNA reads TGTGCCAGCAGCCAAGGGGGGGGGATCTCTGGAAACACCATATATTTT.

This clone is a singleton in its sample. The chain links TRBV18 to TRBJ1-2, with 7 positions matching TRBD1. In germline, CDR1 is KGHSH, CDR2 LQKENI. The CDR3 is 14 amino acids. J was trimmed by 3 bases and V by 4 bases; bases with no gene match: 5. The CDR3 coding sequence is TGTGCCAGCTCACAACGCAGGGGGGACTATGGCTACACCTTC. Amino acids: CASSQRRGDYGYTF.

With respect to this clone: The sample holds other DNA sequences that translate to the same CDR3. The rearrangement links TRBV18 to TRBJ1-3; 7 nucleotides match TRBD1. Germline CDR1 reads KGHSH; CDR2 reads LQKENI. This CDR3 has 14 amino acids. Trimming cost V 4 bases and J 2 bases; bases outside gene matches: 2. The chain's CDR3 is CASSRDRAGNTIYF. DNA of the CDR3: TGTGCCAGCTCACGCGACAGGGCTGGAAACACCATATATTTT.

V is TRBV5-5 and J is TRBJ2-3; TRBD2 matches 14 bases. Per the germline V gene, CDR1 is SGHKS and CDR2 is YYEKEE (reference sequence). Unmatched junction bases numbered 2, after V lost 2 bases and J lost 3 bases. This CDR3 has 16 amino acids. DNA for the CDR3: TGTGCCAGCAGCTTTAGACTAGCGGGAGGGACAGATACGCAGTATTTT. Amino acids: CASSFRLAGGTDTQYF.

The chain recombines TRBV4-1 with TRBJ2-7, with D possibly matching TRBD2 (6 bases). The germline V gene encodes CDR1 MGHRA and CDR2 YSYEKL. Trimming cost V 1 base and J 0 bases, with 10 bases left between them. This CDR3 contains 15 residues. CDR3 sequence (DNA): TGCGCCAGCAGCCAAGTACGGGAGAGCTCCTACGAGCAGTACTTC. It codes for CASSQVRESSYEQYF.

The chain uses TRBV7-6 and TRBJ2-3, with D uncertain. The CDR3 is 13 amino acids. V lost 5 bases and J lost 8, with 14 bases in between. Germline CDR1 is SGHVS and CDR2 is FNYEAQ. DNA for the CDR3: TGTGCCAGCAGCCCCCTCGAGTATGGTACGCAGTATTTT. Residues: CASSPLEYGTQYF. Filled out from reference TRBV7-6 and TRBJ2-3, the complete variable domain reads GAGVSQSPRYKVTKRGQDVALRCDPISGHVSLYWYRQALGQGPEFLTYFNYEAQQDKSGLPNDRFSAERPEGSISTLTIQRTEQRDSAMYRCASSPLEYGTQYFGPGTRLTVL.

The gene calls are TRBV5-4 and TRBJ2-3, with D perhaps TRBD2 (5 bases). The CDR3 loop spans 16 amino acids. V gave up 4 bases and J gave up 1 base, with 16 bases separating them. Germline values: CDR1 SGHNT, CDR2 YYREEE (reference sequence). In DNA form, the CDR3 reads TGTGCCAGCAGCCCACCCCAGCGGAGTGGCACAGATACGCAGTATTTT. It codes for CASSPPQRSGTDTQYF.

CDR3 in DNA: TGTGCCAGCACCGACAGTTCTGAAGCTTTCTTT. Encoded protein: CASTDSSEAFF. The V call is TRBV6-6, the J call TRBJ1-1, with a weak D call TRBD1 (5 bases). CDR3 length: 11 residues. Trimming shortened V by 7 bases and J by 6 bases, and 9 bases separated the two germline ends. Germline V gives CDR1 MNHNY, CDR2 SVGAGI (reference sequence).

This clone was seen only once. The gene calls are TRBV27 and TRBJ1-1; TRBD1 might be the D (5 bases). Deletions cut 6 bases from V and 2 bases from J, with 16 bases between. The CDR3 runs 15 residues. The germline V gene encodes CDR1 MNHEY and CDR2 SMNVEV (reference sequence). Here the CDR3 DNA reads TGTGCCAGCAGCCACAAATGGAGGGGTAACACTGAAGCTTTCTTT. Its protein product is CASSHKWRGNTEAFF.

The chain carries TRBV6-5 and TRBJ1-2; 9 positions match TRBD1. With 10 bases clipped from V and 7 bases from J, the junction kept 16 bases outside the gene matches. The CDR3 is made up of 15 amino acids. Germline V lookup: CDR1 MNHEY, CDR2 SVGAGI. CDR3 in DNA: TGTGCCACAGTCATGGGACAGGGTGGGTTCGGTGGCTACACCTTC. This translates into CATVMGQGGFGGYTF.

The rearrangement joins TRBV7-6 to TRBJ1-3; 7 nucleotides line up with TRBD1. The CDR3 runs to 17 residues. The germline CDR1 and CDR2 sequences are SGHVS and FNYEAQ. With 3 bases clipped from V and 0 bases from J, the junction kept 8 bases outside the gene matches. In DNA, the CDR3 is TGTGCCAGCAGCTTGTGGGACAGCCCAAACTCTGGAAACACCATATATTTT. Residues: CASSLWDSPNSGNTIYF.

This clone was counted once. The chain uses TRBV7-9 and TRBJ1-4, with D possibly being TRBD1 (5 bases). CDR1 is SEHNR and CDR2 is FQNEAQ in the germline V gene (reference sequence). V gave up 5 bases and J gave up 12 bases, with 13 bases separating them. This CDR3 spans 12 amino acids. Written as DNA, the CDR3 is TGTGCCAGCAGCCCCCGACAGAATGAACTGTTTTTT. Translated: CASSPRQNELFF.

The V gene is TRBV30, the J gene TRBJ1-6; D gene uncertain. The V end was cut by 3 bases, the J end by 7 bases, with 10 bases between. Looked up from germline, CDR1 is GTSNPN and CDR2 is SVGIG (reference sequence). The CDR3 is 13 residues long. The CDR3 loop is CAWSTAGNSPLHF. The DNA for the CDR3 is TGTGCCTGGAGCACTGCGGGGAATTCACCCCTCCACTTT.

This chain links TRBV15 with TRBJ1-5; D gene unclear. The germline V and J ends were trimmed by 0 bases and 5 bases, with 5 bases remaining between them. This CDR3 spans 13 amino acids. Germline assignment: CDR1 LNHNV and CDR2 YYDKDF (reference sequence). The CDR3 loop is CATSRDLDQPQHF. CDR3 DNA: TGTGCCACCAGCAGAGATTTAGATCAGCCCCAGCATTTT.